Each of the 18 T cell receptor beta chains below was sequenced from the same sample in a study of blood T cell repertoires in COVID-19. Measured with immunoSEQ multiplex PCR; TCRdb has only the in-frame clones, and not every one. This sample carries about 220,000 clones, 65% to 90% of them seen once, and the ten largest clones take 2.4%. The sample comprised peripheral blood. All receptors derive from a woman in her 70s with COVID-19, enrolled during active disease.

This clone has just one count. This chain joins TRBV7-3 and TRBJ2-1, with 11 positions matching TRBD2. Per germline, CDR1 SGHTA and CDR2 FQGTGA. Germline trimming cut 5 bases from V and 9 bases from J; bases unmatched to any gene: 6. The CDR3 is 14 residues long. The CDR3 coding sequence is TGTGCCAGCAGCCTTAGCGGGAGGGCAGTTGAGCAGTTCTTC. This codes for CASSLSGRAVEQFF. Variable domain in full (rest from reference TRBV7-3 and TRBJ2-1): GAGVSQTPSNKVTEKGKYVELRCDPISGHTALYWYRQSLGQGPEFLIYFQGTGAADDSGLPNDRFFAVRPEGSVSTLKIQRTERGDSAVYLCASSLSGRAVEQFFGPGTRLTVL.

The chain employs TRBV6-2 or TRBV6-3 and TRBJ1-5, with 11 bases aligning to TRBD1. CDR3 length equals 15 residues. Germline loops: CDR1 MNHEY, CDR2 SVGEGT. Losses at the gene ends were 5 bases for V and 6 bases for J; bases not matched to a gene: 6. CDR3 sequence (DNA): TGTGCCAGCAGTCACATCGGACAGGGGGCTCAGCCCCAGCATTTT. This translates into CASSHIGQGAQPQHF.

This chain uses TRBV7-3 with TRBJ2-1, with 7 bases that match TRBD1. Germline values: CDR1 SGHTA, CDR2 FQGTGA. V lost 4 bases, J lost 0 bases, and 3 bases stayed unmatched. This CDR3 has 15 amino acids. The CDR3 protein is CASSSQGDSYNEQFF. The CDR3 nucleotides read TGTGCCAGCAGCTCCCAGGGGGACTCCTACAATGAGCAGTTCTTC.

V gene TRBV2 combines with J gene TRBJ2-7, with TRBD2 as a possible D gene (5 bases). This CDR3 is 13 amino acids long. The V end lost 10 bases, the J end lost 3 bases, and 16 bases lay between the germline ends. Germline CDR1 is SNHLY and CDR2 is FYNNEI. CDR3: CAITRQAGYEQYF. In nucleotides, the CDR3 is TGTGCCATCACTCGTCAGGCGGGCTACGAGCAGTACTTC.

J is TRBJ2-1 and V is TRBV30; 12 bases fit TRBD2. J was trimmed by 6 bases and V by 3 bases; bases with no gene match: 6. The CDR3 length is 15 residues. Germline V gives CDR1 GTSNPN, CDR2 SVGIG (reference sequence). CDR3 nucleotides: TGTGCCTGGAGGGTAGGACTAGCGGGAATCAATGAGCAGTTCTTC. This encodes CAWRVGLAGINEQFF.

The table lists this clone with a few counts. CDR3 sequence (DNA): TGTGCCAGCAGCTTGGGGGGACAGAGTTTCTATGGCTACACCTTC. Amino acid sequence: CASSLGGQSFYGYTF. The rearrangement links TRBV5-4 to TRBJ1-2, with TRBD1 identical over 7 bases. This CDR3 contains 15 residues. Germline CDR1 reads SGHNT; CDR2 reads YYREEE (reference sequence). With 0 bases clipped from V and 4 bases from J, the junction kept 6 bases outside the gene matches.

This chain connects TRBV7-2 to TRBJ1-1, with D perhaps TRBD1 (5 bases). The CDR3 loop spans 14 amino acids. Trimming removed 3 bases from V and 1 base from J, with 9 bases in between. From germline, CDR1 is SGHTA and CDR2 FQGNSA. In nucleotides, the CDR3 is TGTGCCAGCAGCTTCGGACAACAGAACACTGAAGCTTTCTTT. This gives the protein CASSFGQQNTEAFF. Full variable domain (outside the CDR3, taken from reference TRBV7-2 and TRBJ1-1): GAGVSQSPSNKVTEKGKDVELRCDPISGHTALYWYRQSLGQGLEFLIYFQGNSAPDKSGLPSDRFSAERTGGSVSTLTIQRTQQEDSAVYLCASSFGQQNTEAFFGQGTRLTVV.

The chain carries TRBV11-2 and TRBJ2-7, with D possibly TRBD2 on 6 matching bases. Trimming took 6 bases from V and 0 from J, leaving 12 bases between them. The germline V gene has CDR1 SGHAT and CDR2 FQNNGV. The CDR3 is 14 residues long. The CDR3 DNA is TGTGCCAGCAGGTACCTGGGGGGCTCCTACGAGCAGTACTTC. It encodes CASRYLGGSYEQYF. The full variable domain, completed using reference TRBV11-2 and TRBJ2-7, is EAGVAQSPRYKIIEKRQSVAFWCNPISGHATLYWYQQILGQGPKLLIQFQNNGVVDDSQLPKDRFSAERLKGVDSTLKIQPAKLEDSAVYLCASRYLGGSYEQYFGPGTRLTVT.

The genes are TRBV4-3 and TRBJ2-1; D remains ambiguous. The ends were cut back, 0 bases at V and 2 bases at J, with 8 bases in the middle. This CDR3 comprises 15 residues. Germline values: CDR1 LGHNA, CDR2 YSLEER. In DNA, the CDR3 is TGCGCCAGCAGCCAAGAGAGACTCCCCTACAATGAGCAGTTCTTC. It codes for CASSQERLPYNEQFF.

This chain joins TRBV20-1 and TRBJ2-3; TRBD2 matches 9 bases. Per the germline V gene, CDR1 is DFQATT and CDR2 is SNEGSKA (reference sequence). The trim removed 3 bases at V and 5 bases at J, leaving 6 bases unmatched. This CDR3 is 14 amino acids long. The CDR3: CSASRREGEDTQYF. The CDR3 nucleotides read TGCAGTGCTAGTCGGCGGGAGGGTGAAGATACGCAGTATTTT.

The rearrangement links TRBV4-3 to TRBJ2-1, with D perhaps TRBD2 (6 bases). CDR3 length equals 13 residues. V shed 4 bases and J shed 5 bases, with 9 bases lying between them. CDR1 LGHNA and CDR2 YSLEER come from the germline V gene. The CDR3 spells CASSRERDNEQFF. The CDR3 coding sequence is TGCGCCAGCAGCCGAGAGCGGGACAATGAGCAGTTCTTC.

CDR3 protein: CASSQGNPTKRSNEQFF. The DNA of the CDR3 is TGCGCCAGCAGCCAGGGTAACCCCACAAAAAGGAGCAATGAGCAGTTCTTC. This sequence joins TRBV4-3 and TRBJ2-1, with D unclear. The length of the CDR3 is 17 residues. CDR1 LGHNA and CDR2 YSLEER come from the germline V gene. Trimming removed 3 bases at V and 6 bases at J, with 21 bases between.

The chain joins TRBV5-1 to TRBJ2-5, with 7 bases identical to TRBD1. The V gene end was trimmed by 2 bases and the J gene end by 1 base; junction bases not matched to a gene: 14. CDR3 length: 18 residues. Germline CDR1 is SGHRS and CDR2 is YFSETQ. The CDR3 protein is CASSFILSTGAIQETQYF. The DNA for the CDR3 is TGCGCCAGCAGCTTTATTTTGAGTACAGGGGCCATCCAAGAGACCCAGTACTTC.

Only one count was recorded for this clone. The rearrangement joins TRBV27 to TRBJ1-5, with a weak D call TRBD1 (5 bases). The CDR3 runs to 15 residues. Trimming cost V 1 base and J 3 bases, with 10 bases left between them. Germline lookup yields CDR1 MNHEY and CDR2 SMNVEV (reference sequence). The CDR3 DNA reads TGTGCCAGCAGTTTATTATACAGGTCCAATCAGCCCCAGCATTTT. This encodes CASSLLYRSNQPQHF.

This chain joins TRBV7-2 and TRBJ2-3; possible D gene TRBD2, 6 bases. The germline gives CDR1 SGHTA, CDR2 FQGNSA. The CDR3 is made up of 13 amino acids. Trimming removed 0 bases at V and 6 bases at J, with 7 bases between. CDR3 in DNA: TGTGCCAGCAGCTTAGCTCGGGGGGATACGCAGTATTTT. Amino acid sequence: CASSLARGDTQYF.

The sample holds one count of this clone. V gene TRBV9 combines with J gene TRBJ2-1, with 9 positions matching TRBD1. The CDR3 sequence is 15 residues long. Germline V gene data show CDR1 as SGDLS and CDR2 as YYNGEE. V lost 3 bases, J lost 2 bases, and 3 bases stayed unmatched. DNA for the CDR3: TGTGCCAGCAGCGAGGGGGACAGGGCCTACAATGAGCAGTTCTTC. Translated: CASSEGDRAYNEQFF.

CDR3: CASSPQGHTDTQYF. The CDR3 DNA reads as TGTGCCAGCTCACCCCAGGGGCACACAGATACGCAGTATTTT. The chain couples TRBV18 to TRBJ2-3; maybe TRBD1 (6 bases). V was pared by 3 bases and J by 2 bases, with 9 bases between. Germline V CDR1 and CDR2: KGHSH, LQKENI. The CDR3 spans 14 residues.

The rearrangement links TRBV11-3 to TRBJ2-3; 9 bases agree with TRBD2. The CDR3 is made up of 15 amino acids. Germline loops: CDR1 SGHNT, CDR2 YENEEA. Unmatched junction bases numbered 6, after V lost 5 bases and J lost 3 bases. This CDR3 reads CASSRGGGDTDTQYF. CDR3 nucleotide sequence: TGTGCCAGCAGCCGTGGCGGGGGGGATACAGATACGCAGTATTTT. Filled out from reference TRBV11-3 and TRBJ2-3, the complete variable domain reads EAGVVQSPRYKIIEKKQPVAFWCNPISGHNTLYWYLQNLGQGPELLIRYENEEAVDDSQLPKDRFSAERLKGVDSTLKIQPAELGDSAVYLCASSRGGGDTDTQYFGPGTRLTVL.